This T cell receptor beta chain is drawn from a study of control samples from healthy donors and cancer patients (dated by TCRdb to 2019 to 2021). V loses 4 bases of germline sequence and J loses 10 bases, and the interval between the two ends is 9 bases. Including cysteine and phenylalanine, the CDR3 has 12 amino acids. The kept DNA is CDR3 alone, 36 bases in frame from the first base. From the germline V gene (reference sequence), CDR1 is SGHNT and CDR2 is YYREEE. This clone appeared a few times. This receptor's antigen is unknown. No quality values exist for individual bases; no much larger clone is one base distant. The protocol used for the library was the immunoSEQ multiplex PCR assay. Drawn from immuneACCESS, this table holds only the in-frame rearrangements with V and J called that TCRdb kept. Clones are partly lost; checked studies trace under half to an unresolved V gene and leave the rest unexplained. The sample contains some 51,000 clones, around 95% of them found a single time. Of the sample, approximately 1% falls within the top ten clones.

The sequencing input was blood. The sequence derives from a woman aged 18-29 years in good health. The chain uses TRBV5-4 and TRBJ1-6, with the D gene call left open. In nucleotide form, the sequence is TGTGCCAGCAGCGCACTGGGGTCACCCCTCCACTTT. This codes for CASSALGSPLHF.